Below, 30 T cell receptor beta chains from the same sample are listed, as sequenced in a study of T-cell memory formation after mild COVID-19. MiXCR was run by TCRdb on the 5' RACE reads, yielding one entry per CDR3 protein. The table has 250,000 to 300,000 distinct CDR3 sequences, roughly 18% seen once. Sequencing was done on a sample of PBMCs or a T cell subset sorted from them (not recorded which). These receptors all stem from a man between 18 and 35 years old who had mild COVID-19 (a few samples of this study predate the infection). Cell type and time point are not known.

This clonotype was seen only a few times. This chain joins TRBV20-1 and TRBJ1-2; D call uncertain. The CDR3 is 12 amino acids. Germline V gives CDR1 DFQATT, CDR2 SNEGSKA (reference sequence). With 2 bases removed from V and 3 bases from J, the gap between germline ends came to 7 bases. The CDR3: CSARNNDYGYTF. The CDR3 region has the DNA TGCAGTGCTAGAAACAACGACTATGGCTACACCTTC.

This clonotype was recorded a few times. This chain joins TRBV23-1 and TRBJ2-7; 11 bases agree with TRBD1. TRBV23-1 is filed as an ORF, its function uncertain. The CDR3 runs 15 residues. V was clipped by 2 bases and J by 6 bases; unmatched bases: 6. CDR3: CASSQLKDRGLEQYF. The DNA of the CDR3 is TGCGCCAGCAGTCAACTAAAGGACAGGGGGCTCGAGCAGTACTTC.

The J gene is TRBJ2-5, the V gene TRBV12-5, with D possibly TRBD2 on 6 matching bases. The CDR3 totals 15 residues. Germline V CDR1 and CDR2: LGHNT, FRNRAP. The V and J ends lost 0 bases and 5 bases respectively, with 13 bases between them. As DNA, the CDR3 is TGTGCTAGTGGTTTGGTGCGGGGCCCAGGGGAGACCCAGTACTTC. Amino acid sequence: CASGLVRGPGETQYF.

This clonotype has more than one count but fewer than ten. The chain is built from TRBV5-6 and TRBJ2-2, with 11 bases matching TRBD1. The CDR3 consists of 19 residues. The germline V gene encodes CDR1 SGHDT and CDR2 YYEEEE. V lost 4 bases and J lost 1; bases outside the gene matches: 12. CDR3 coding DNA: TGTGCCAGCAGCCCGGACAGGGGGCGTCTTGCGGGGAACACCGGGGAGCTGTTTTTT. The encoded protein is CASSPDRGRLAGNTGELFF.

This clonotype was seen more than once but under ten times. The chain links TRBV12-3 or TRBV12-4 to TRBJ1-1, with D perhaps TRBD1 (6 bases). Trimming removed 5 bases at V and 3 bases at J, with 13 bases between. CDR3 length: 14 amino acids. CDR3 sequence reads: CASSPQGRDTEAFF. In nucleotides, the CDR3 is TGTGCCAGCAGTCCACAGGGAAGGGACACTGAAGCTTTCTTT.

A few counts support this clonotype. V is TRBV21-1 and J is TRBJ2-3. TRBV21-1 is tagged as a pseudogene. This CDR3 spans 14 amino acids. Here the CDR3 DNA reads TGTGCCAGCAGCAAATTTACAGAAGCAGATACGCAGTATTTT. This sequence encodes CASSKFTEADTQYF.

CDR3 sequence: CASSYSMNTEAFF. DNA of the CDR3: TGTGCCAGCAGTTACTCGATGAACACTGAAGCTTTCTTT. The chain links TRBV6-5 to TRBJ1-1; D unclear. This CDR3 spans 13 amino acids. V was clipped by 0 bases and J by 0 bases, with 2 bases between them. Germline CDR1 and CDR2: MNHEY and SVGAGI.

The rearrangement joins TRBV7-9 to TRBJ1-3; D is unclear. Trimming pared 11 bases from V and 1 base from J, leaving 9 bases between. Germline V gene sequence: CDR1 SEHNR, CDR2 FQNEAQ (reference sequence). The CDR3 loop spans 12 amino acids. The CDR3 sequence is CAGGDSGNTIYF. The DNA for the CDR3 is TGTGCCGGCGGGGATTCTGGAAACACCATATATTTT.

The rearrangement joins TRBV10-2 to TRBJ2-4, with 10 bases lining up with TRBD2. V dropped 7 bases and J dropped 4; count of bases not matched to a gene: 7. This CDR3 is 15 amino acids long. CDR1 and CDR2 (germline): WSHSY, SAAADI. In DNA form, the CDR3 reads TGCGCCAGCACTGTACTAGCGGGGTTAAAAAACATTCAGTACTTC. Translation gives CASTVLAGLKNIQYF.

This sequence joins TRBV3-1 and TRBJ2-5; D might be TRBD1 (5 bases). V was pared by 5 bases and J by 1 base, with 17 bases between. There are 16 residues in the CDR3. The germline V gene has CDR1 LGHDT and CDR2 YNNKEL (reference sequence). Written as DNA, the CDR3 is TGTGCCAGCAGCAAGGGGAACCCCCGCGGCCAAGAGACCCAGTACTTC. It specifies CASSKGNPRGQETQYF.

This chain links TRBV4-2 with TRBJ1-1; possible D gene TRBD1, 5 bases. Trimming left V 5 bases short and J 0 bases short, with 13 bases between. CDR1 and CDR2 (germline): LGHNA, YNFKEQ. The CDR3 covers 15 residues. Here the CDR3 DNA reads TGTGCCAGCAGCGTCAGGGAGAAAATGAACACTGAAGCTTTCTTT. Protein: CASSVREKMNTEAFF.

The chain has TRBV4-1 and TRBJ1-5, with D possibly being TRBD1 (5 bases). V lost 0 bases and J 6 bases, leaving 12 bases between the germline ends. CDR3 length equals 15 residues. Germline assignment: CDR1 MGHRA and CDR2 YSYEKL. CDR3 sequence (DNA): TGCGCCAGCAGCCAAGAGGGGGTAAATTCTCAGCCCCAGCATTTT. Its protein product is CASSQEGVNSQPQHF.

The sample holds a few counts of this clonotype. This chain connects TRBV7-8 to TRBJ2-4; D tentatively fits TRBD1 or TRBD2 (6 bases each). Trimming pared 2 bases from V and 8 bases from J, leaving 19 bases between. Germline-derived CDR1 and CDR2 are SGHVS and FQNEAQ. The CDR3 is made up of 16 amino acids. The CDR3 is CASSLSGGPGEDIQYF. CDR3 coding DNA: TGTGCCAGCAGCTTATCTGGCGGGCCAGGGGAGGACATTCAGTACTTC.

The sample holds a few counts of this clonotype. The chain has TRBV12-3 or TRBV12-4 and TRBJ2-3, with TRBD2 matching over 7 bases. CDR3 length: 12 residues. V gave up 5 bases and J gave up 5 bases; unmatched junction bases: 1. CDR3 residues: CASSRGEDTQYF. The CDR3 DNA reads as TGTGCCAGCAGTCGGGGGGAAGATACGCAGTATTTT.

This clonotype was seen ten or more times. The rearrangement links TRBV3-1 to TRBJ2-4; D is uncertain. Germline assignment: CDR1 LGHDT and CDR2 YNNKEL (reference sequence). Trimming pared 3 bases from V and 7 bases from J, leaving 7 bases between. This CDR3 spans 12 amino acids. The CDR3 region is CASSHSANIQYF. DNA of the CDR3: TGTGCCAGCAGCCATTCAGCGAACATTCAGTACTTC.

This clonotype was counted only a few times. CDR3 nucleotides: TGTGCCAGCAGCCGGACCCCCGGCGGTTCACCCCTCCACTTT. This gives the protein CASSRTPGGSPLHF. This sequence joins TRBV7-3 and TRBJ1-6; D not resolved. The CDR3 totals 14 residues. V shed 5 bases and J shed 9 bases, with 14 bases lying between them. Germline loops: CDR1 SGHTA, CDR2 FQGTGA.

This clonotype came up many times. This chain uses TRBV7-2 with TRBJ2-5; the D gene is possibly TRBD1 (6 bases). The CDR3 covers 14 residues. The V and J ends lost 5 bases and 5 bases respectively, with 15 bases between them. CDR1 and CDR2 from the germline V gene are SGHTA and FQGNSA. The CDR3: CASSTQGIAETQYF. For the CDR3, the DNA is TGTGCCAGCAGCACACAGGGTATTGCGGAGACCCAGTACTTC.

This clonotype has only a few counts. This rearrangement joins TRBV6-2 or TRBV6-3 to TRBJ2-7; 8 positions agree with TRBD1. V was clipped by 6 bases and J by 5 bases; unmatched bases: 6. This CDR3 is 13 amino acids long. Looked up from germline, CDR1 is MNHEY and CDR2 is SVGEGT. CDR3 sequence: CASRSPDRDEQYF. The CDR3 coding sequence is TGTGCCAGCAGGTCCCCGGACAGGGACGAGCAGTACTTC.

V gene TRBV24-1 combines with J gene TRBJ2-1, with a weak D call TRBD2 (5 bases). Germline V gene sequence: CDR1 KGHDR, CDR2 SFDVKD. Trimming took 6 bases from V and 4 from J, leaving 9 bases between them. The CDR3 loop spans 13 amino acids. In DNA form, the CDR3 reads TGTGCCACCAGTCCATCGGGATACAATGAGCAGTTCTTC. Amino acid sequence: CATSPSGYNEQFF.

This clonotype was counted at least ten times. This chain uses TRBV6-5 with TRBJ2-2; D remains unclear. The CDR3 totals 14 residues. V lost 0 bases, J lost 7 bases, and 9 bases lay in between. Germline V gives CDR1 MNHEY, CDR2 SVGAGI. Written as DNA, the CDR3 is TGTGCCAGCAGTTACTCTGGGGTGGTCGGGGAGCTGTTTTTT. Its protein is CASSYSGVVGELFF.

DNA of the CDR3: TGTGCCAGCAGCCAAGTCGGGGGGGCCCCGGGTGAGCAGTTCTTC. Translating it yields CASSQVGGAPGEQFF. The chain is built from TRBV14 and TRBJ2-1; TRBD2 agrees at 8 bases. Trimming took 1 base from V and 9 from J; bases not matched to a gene: 8. Germline-derived CDR1 and CDR2 are SGHDN and FVKESK. The CDR3 contains 15 residues.

J is TRBJ2-4 and V is TRBV18, with D tentatively TRBD1 or TRBD2 (5 bases each). The length of the CDR3 is 15 residues. The V gene's germline CDR1 is KGHSH and CDR2 LQKENI. Trimming stripped 0 bases from V and 9 bases from J, with 15 bases between. DNA for the CDR3: TGTGCCAGCTCACCACCAGAAGGGGTTGGGGGCATTCAGTACTTC. Its protein is CASSPPEGVGGIQYF.

A remark on this clonotype: Since no conserved phenylalanine or tryptophan closes the CDR3, a read error is the likely cause. The chain uses TRBV19 and TRBJ2-4; 7 bases align to TRBD1. Trimming took 6 bases from V and 5 from J; bases not matched to a gene: 4. Germline V gene sequence: CDR1 LNHDA, CDR2 SQIVND (reference sequence). This CDR3 spans 13 amino acids. CDR3 nucleotides: TGTGCCAGTAGGACAGGGAAAGAAAACATTCAGTACGTC. It yields the protein CASRTGKENIQYV.

This sequence joins TRBV4-1 and TRBJ1-1; D is perhaps TRBD1 (5 bases). V shed 2 bases and J shed 5 bases, with 12 bases lying between them. The CDR3 loop spans 14 amino acids. Germline CDR1 is MGHRA and CDR2 is YSYEKL. CDR3 sequence reads: CASSQQGFITEAFF. The CDR3 region has the DNA TGCGCCAGCAGCCAACAGGGATTTATAACTGAAGCTTTCTTT.

This chain links TRBV12-3 or TRBV12-4 with TRBJ2-1; 7 bases are shared with TRBD2. CDR3 length: 15 amino acids. Unmatched junction bases numbered 6, after V lost 4 bases and J lost 3 bases. DNA of the CDR3: TGTGCCAGCAGTTCGAACAAGCGGGGCTACAATGAGCAGTTCTTC. This gives the protein CASSSNKRGYNEQFF.

V usage is TRBV5-1 and J usage is TRBJ2-5; D is possibly TRBD1 (5 bases). CDR3 length equals 13 residues. With 4 bases removed from V and 1 base from J, the gap between germline ends came to 8 bases. CDR1 SGHRS and CDR2 YFSETQ come from the germline V gene. The CDR3 bases are TGCGCCAGCAGCGAACAGGCCCAAGAGACCCAGTACTTC. Protein sequence: CASSEQAQETQYF.

A few counts support this clonotype. The V call is TRBV11-1, the J call TRBJ2-7; unclear D gene. Germline lookup yields CDR1 SGHAT and CDR2 FQDESV (reference sequence). CDR3 length: 12 amino acids. Trimming removed 4 bases from V and 2 bases from J, with 6 bases in between. CDR3 in DNA: TGTGCCAGCAGCTCGAGCCCCTACGAGCAGTACGTC. Translating gives CASSSSPYEQYV.

Only a few counts were recorded for this clonotype. This chain links TRBV6-2 or TRBV6-3 with TRBJ1-2; D call uncertain. Germline V CDR1 and CDR2: MNHEY, SVGEGT. The CDR3 extends over 13 amino acids. The germline V and J ends were trimmed by 4 bases and 1 base, with 7 bases remaining between them. The CDR3 protein is CASSSSRNYGYTF. CDR3 DNA: TGTGCCAGCAGTTCGAGCCGTAACTATGGCTACACCTTC.

This chain uses TRBV6-5 with TRBJ2-1; a possible D gene is TRBD2 (5 bases). V was trimmed by 10 bases and J by 5 bases, leaving 15 bases between them. CDR1 MNHEY and CDR2 SVGAGI come from the germline V gene. This CDR3 region has 13 residues. DNA for the CDR3: TGTGCCACCCTAGCTACTCGTAACAATGAGCAGTTCTTC. Its translation is CATLATRNNEQFF.

The chain combines TRBV4-3 with TRBJ2-3; 10 bases line up with TRBD2. V lost 1 base, J lost 2 bases, and 6 bases stayed unmatched. CDR3 length equals 17 residues. The germline V gene has CDR1 LGHNA and CDR2 YSLEER. The CDR3 loop reads CASSQVPSGGLTDTQYF. The CDR3 DNA follows: TGCGCCAGCAGCCAAGTGCCTAGCGGGGGACTCACAGATACGCAGTATTTT.